Reported below is one T cell receptor beta chain. Its antigen remains unknown. Only in-frame clones appear in the TCRdb table, and some are missing; sequencing was by immunoSEQ multiplex PCR. In the table there are roughly 420,000 clones, 70% to 90% of which are singletons. Treatment of the sample: some 20 received Ad26.COV2.S at low or high dose, single or two shots; about 5 received placebo; per-sample allocation not given. Each sample was drawn 63 days after the first injection (of vaccine or placebo). The length of the CDR3 is 12 residues. The ends lost 8 bases at V and 6 bases at J; junction bases unmatched: 7. Germline-derived CDR1 and CDR2 are SQVTM and ANQGSEA. This sample was included in a study of Ad26.COV2.S vaccination and SARS-CoV-2 variants. Study-level background: Each vaccinee took Ad26.COV2.S intramuscularly, once or twice 56 days apart.

Study-wide findings and caveats: Spike-specific responses of CD8+ and CD4+ T cells were reported to display substantial breadth after vaccination. Researchers reported similar non-spike TCR breadth in vaccine and placebo recipients.

The sequences come from peripheral blood, collected in a trial of Ad26.COV2.S vaccine versus placebo. V is TRBV29-1 and J is TRBJ1-2; TRBD1 matches at 9 bases. This TCR came from a person aged 18-60 years who received the Ad26.COV2.S COVID-19 vaccine or a placebo. The CDR3 region has the DNA TGCAGCTTTCCTACAGGGGGCGATGGCTACACCTTC. It translates to CSFPTGGDGYTF.